These T cell receptor beta chains were read from a single sample in a study of identical twins. A single record per CDR3 protein comes from TCRdb applying MiXCR to the 5' RACE reads. Of around 490,000 distinct CDR3 sequences listed, about 16% are singletons. The same data also contributed to another study, on yellow fever vaccine responses in identical twins.

The specimen sequenced was CD4+ T cells sorted from blood. The receptors come from a woman aged 18-29 years in good health. The CDR3 runs from the conserved cysteine through the conserved F or W. A D gene is named only where the DNA matches it firmly. Rows give clone size only sometimes, using once, few, many, or a class for an expanded clone.

d_gene	abundance	v_gene	j_gene	CDR3aa	CDR3nt
-	-	TRBV6-1	TRBJ2-1	CASSEVLRFLGPHYNEQFF	TGTGCCAGCAGTGAAGTATTGAGGTTTTTAGGCCCACATTACAATGAGCAGTTCTTC
-	-	TRBV5-4	TRBJ2-3	CASSTQKQGGDTQYF	TGTGCCAGCAGCACACAAAAACAGGGTGGAGATACGCAGTATTTT
-	-	TRBV4-1	TRBJ2-3	CASSIQDTFTDTQYF	TGCGCCAGCTCAATTCAGGATACGTTCACAGATACGCAGTATTTT
-	-	TRBV19	TRBJ2-5	CASSILGTQYF	TGTGCCAGTAGTATTCTCGGGACCCAGTACTTC
TRBD2	few	TRBV9	TRBJ2-1	CASSQTSGSFHEQFF	TGTGCCAGCAGCCAGACTAGCGGGAGTTTCCATGAGCAGTTCTTC
TRBD2	few	TRBV20-1	TRBJ2-1	CSARVVLAGVTYNEQFF	TGCAGTGCTAGAGTAGTCCTAGCGGGAGTTACCTACAATGAGCAGTTCTTC
-	-	TRBV5-1	TRBJ2-3	CASSPMPPSGTDTQYF	TGCGCCAGCAGCCCCATGCCACCATCTGGGACAGATACGCAGTATTTT
-	-	TRBV28	TRBJ1-4	CASSSVVLISEKLFF	TGTGCCAGCAGCTCTGTTGTCCTTATAAGTGAAAAACTGTTTTTT
TRBD2	-	TRBV20-1	TRBJ2-7	CSASRTSGIVLEQYF	TGCAGTGCTAGCCGCACTAGCGGGATAGTCTTAGAGCAGTACTTC
-	many	TRBV4-1	TRBJ1-1	CASSPRGREGTEAFF	TGCGCCAGCAGCCCTAGGGGGAGGGAAGGCACTGAAGCTTTCTTT
-	few	TRBV2	TRBJ2-5	CASKEESETQYF	TGTGCCAGCAAGGAGGAATCGGAGACCCAGTACTTC
TRBD2	few	TRBV12-3/TRBV12-4	TRBJ2-5	CASSSWTSGSSGTQYF	TGTGCCAGCAGTTCATGGACTAGCGGTTCTTCGGGGACCCAGTACTTC
-	few	TRBV10-3	TRBJ1-2	CAAHRVGYGYTF	TGTGCCGCCCACAGGGTAGGCTATGGCTACACCTTC
TRBD2	many	TRBV20-1	TRBJ2-3	CSARGWTSGNQGLTDTQYF	TGCAGTGCTAGAGGGTGGACTAGCGGGAACCAGGGCCTCACAGATACGCAGTATTTT
-	few	TRBV24-1	TRBJ2-7	CATSDDAGRSLHEQYF	TGTGCCACCAGTGATGACGCGGGTCGAAGCCTCCACGAGCAGTACTTC
-	-	TRBV20-1	TRBJ2-1	CSAQLRGVSSYNEQFF	TGCAGTGCCCAACTTAGGGGGGTCAGCTCCTACAATGAGCAGTTCTTC
-	few	TRBV20-1	TRBJ1-6	CSALLLSSYNSPLHF	TGCAGTGCGCTCCTACTGAGCTCCTATAATTCACCCCTCCACTTT
-	-	TRBV9	TRBJ1-1	CASSSGGRENTEAFF	TGTGCCAGCAGCTCCGGAGGCAGGGAGAACACTGAAGCTTTCTTT
-	-	TRBV20-1	TRBJ1-4	CSASDLRDRGEKLFF	TGCAGTGCTTCAGATTTGAGGGACCGGGGTGAAAAACTGTTTTTT
TRBD2	few	TRBV4-1	TRBJ2-7	CASSQLIAGVFEQYF	TGCGCCAGCAGCCAACTGATAGCGGGAGTCTTCGAGCAGTACTTC
TRBD2	-	TRBV15	TRBJ2-7	CATSRGGTSGHSYEQYF	TGTGCCACCAGCAGAGGAGGGACTAGCGGACATTCCTACGAGCAGTACTTC
TRBD2	-	TRBV20-1	TRBJ2-3	CSAPPHGGVTDTQYF	TGCAGTGCCCCGCCCCACGGGGGGGTCACAGATACGCAGTATTTT
TRBD1	few	TRBV20-1	TRBJ2-5	CSASGDREIGQETQYF	TGCAGTGCTTCTGGCGACAGGGAGATAGGCCAAGAGACCCAGTACTTC
-	-	TRBV7-9	TRBJ1-1	CASSPNTLNTEAFF	TGTGCCAGCAGTCCAAACACCCTGAACACTGAAGCTTTCTTT
TRBD2	-	TRBV27	TRBJ2-1	CASRRDYQSSYNEQFF	TGTGCCAGCAGGAGGGACTACCAGAGCTCCTACAATGAGCAGTTCTTC
-	-	TRBV12-3/TRBV12-4	TRBJ2-6	CASSFLGSGANVLTF	TGTGCCAGCAGTTTCTTGGGGTCTGGGGCCAACGTCCTGACTTTC
-	-	TRBV12-5	TRBJ2-1	CASGLVPVSSGEQFF	TGTGCTAGTGGTTTGGTACCCGTTAGCAGCGGTGAGCAGTTCTTC
TRBD2	few	TRBV20-1	TRBJ2-7	CSARYPTTSGRVEQYF	TGCAGTGCTAGGTACCCCACGACTAGCGGGAGGGTCGAGCAGTACTTC
-	-	TRBV20-1	TRBJ1-5	CSASLGLQPQHF	TGCAGTGCTAGTTTGGGGTTACAGCCCCAGCATTTT